This is a list of T cell receptor beta chains from one sample in a study of blood T cell repertoires in COVID-19. The table came from immunoSEQ multiplex PCR; TCRdb's copy has only in-frame clones and leaves some out. The top ten clones hold 6.9% of a sample with fewer than 55,000 clones, approximately 80% of them seen once. The source material was peripheral blood. Source of these receptors: a man between 65 and 85 years old with active COVID-19. Both conserved end residues are part of each CDR3. A D gene is named only where the DNA matches it firmly. The size field is filled for only some rows; it gives once, few, many or a size class.

clone_size,j_call,v_call,d_call,cdr3_nt,cdr3_aa
NA,TRBJ1-2,TRBV19,NA,TGTGCCAGTTCCGAGACTTACGCCCTCTATGGCTACACCTTC,CASSETYALYGYTF
NA,TRBJ1-5,TRBV7-2,NA,TGTGCCAGCAGCTATGGGACATCATTGCCGCCCCAGCATTTT,CASSYGTSLPPQHF
NA,TRBJ1-2,TRBV18,NA,TGTGCCAGCTCACCAACCCAACGGCTCGGCGAGGGCAGGGGCCTGCAGTATGGCTACACCTTC,CASSPTQRLGEGRGLQYGYTF
NA,TRBJ2-2,TRBV9,NA,TGTGCCAGCAGGGGGGGACAGAGCACCGGGGAGCTGTTTTTT,CASRGGQSTGELFF
NA,TRBJ2-7,TRBV19,NA,TGTGCCAGTAGTATAGGGCGGACCTACGAGCAGTACTTC,CASSIGRTYEQYF
NA,TRBJ1-1,TRBV12-3/TRBV12-4,TRBD1,TGTGCCAGCAGCTTAGGACAGGGCACTGAAGCTTTCTTT,CASSLGQGTEAFF
NA,TRBJ2-7,TRBV27,TRBD1,TGTGCCAGCAGTTCCTGGACAGGGGGGGCCTACGAGCAGTACTTC,CASSSWTGGAYEQYF
NA,TRBJ2-7,TRBV11-1,TRBD1,TGTGCCAGCAGCTTCTCCGAGGGGGGACAGGGGTACGAGCAGTACTTC,CASSFSEGGQGYEQYF
NA,TRBJ2-2,TRBV29-1,TRBD2,TGCAGCGTTGAAGTGGGGGGGGTCACCGGGGAGCTGTTTTTT,CSVEVGGVTGELFF
NA,TRBJ2-1,TRBV11-2,TRBD2,TGTGCCAGCAGCTTAGCTGGGGGGGATGAGCAGTTCTTC,CASSLAGGDEQFF
NA,TRBJ1-6,TRBV14,NA,TGTGCCAGCAGCCAAGAGCCCGGTGGTTCACCCCTCCACTTT,CASSQEPGGSPLHF
NA,TRBJ2-7,TRBV3-1/TRBV3-2,NA,TGTGCCAGCAGCCAAGTCGGGGAGCTCTCCTACGAGCAGTACTTC,CASSQVGELSYEQYF
NA,TRBJ2-3,TRBV11-2,TRBD1,TGTGCCAGCAGCCCCGGGACAGGATGGGATACGCAGTATTTT,CASSPGTGWDTQYF
NA,TRBJ2-3,TRBV5-1,NA,TGCGCCAGCAGCCCAAGACTAATCAGTTATACAGATACGCAGTATTTT,CASSPRLISYTDTQYF
NA,TRBJ2-4,TRBV9,NA,TGTGCCAGCAGCGTAGATCAGGGAGCCAAAAACATTCAGTACTTC,CASSVDQGAKNIQYF
NA,TRBJ2-1,TRBV5-4,TRBD2,TGTGCCAGCAGTTTTAGCGGGGGGGTCTACAATGAGCAGTTCTTC,CASSFSGGVYNEQFF
NA,TRBJ1-5,TRBV19,TRBD1,TGTGCCAGTAGTAACTCCAGGGGGCTGAGCAATCAGCCCCAGCATTTT,CASSNSRGLSNQPQHF
NA,TRBJ1-1,TRBV25-1,NA,TGTGCCAGCAGTGAATTATTGGCAGGTGGGAACAGGGCTGAAGCTTTCTTT,CASSELLAGGNRAEAFF
NA,TRBJ2-5,TRBV7-6,TRBD1,TGTGCCAGCAGCTTAGCCAGGGGGCCCGGGGAGACCCAGTACTTC,CASSLARGPGETQYF
NA,TRBJ2-1,TRBV6-5,TRBD2,TGTGCCAGCAGTTATCCTAGCGGGGGGGCCGTTGAGCAGTTCTTC,CASSYPSGGAVEQFF
few,TRBJ1-2,TRBV20-1,NA,TGCAGTGCTAGTGGTCAGCGCTTGGGAGAAGCTAACTATGGCTACACCTTC,CSASGQRLGEANYGYTF
once,TRBJ2-7,TRBV6-2/TRBV6-3,NA,TGTGCCAGCAGCTCCGCCGGAGCGGCGAACTACGAGCAGTACTTC,CASSSAGAANYEQYF
once,TRBJ2-1,TRBV4-1,TRBD2,TGCGCCAGCAGCCAAGTAGCGGGCGGACCCAATGAGCAGTTCTTC,CASSQVAGGPNEQFF
NA,TRBJ1-5,TRBV2,NA,TGTGCCAGCCGATCACAGGGATATAGCAATCAGCCCCAGCATTTT,CASRSQGYSNQPQHF
NA,TRBJ2-7,TRBV5-1,TRBD1,TGCGCCAGCAGCCCCGGACAGGGGGTGTACGAGCAGTACTTC,CASSPGQGVYEQYF
few,TRBJ1-2,TRBV7-2,NA,TGTGCCAGCAGCCCGGACAATTCCAGGATCTATGGCTACACCTTC,CASSPDNSRIYGYTF